Following are 30 T cell receptor beta chains from one sample sequenced in a study of T cell responses to AZD1222 COVID-19 vaccine. The assay was immunoSEQ multiplex PCR, and TCRdb's table has in-frame clones only and misses some. The sample contains about 180,000 clones, approximately 90% of which appear only once. The sequencing here drew on peripheral blood, taken 28 days after the second dose of the MenACWY control vaccine. The receptor set was obtained from an adult who received the MenACWY meningococcal vaccine as a control.

This rearrangement joins TRBV19 to TRBJ1-2; no reliable D call. V shed 3 bases and J shed 0 bases, with 17 bases lying between them. Germline assignment: CDR1 LNHDA and CDR2 SQIVND (reference sequence). The CDR3 loop spans 17 amino acids. CDR3 nucleotides: TGTGCCAGTAGTATCTACCCAGATGCGCCAGCTAACTATGGCTACACCTTC. This codes for CASSIYPDAPANYGYTF.

In this sample, this clone turned up a few times. The chain links TRBV5-1 to TRBJ2-3; no clear D. V gave up 0 bases and J gave up 0 bases, with 8 bases separating them. This CDR3 has 15 residues. Germline V gene lookup returns CDR1 SGHRS and CDR2 YFSETQ. The CDR3 region has the DNA TGCGCCAGCAGCTTGGCTGGGTCTAGCACAGATACGCAGTATTTT. Amino acid sequence: CASSLAGSSTDTQYF.

V is TRBV3-1 (or the pseudogene TRBV3-2) and J is TRBJ1-5; the D is unclear. CDR1 and CDR2 (germline): LGHDT, YNNKEL (reference sequence). This CDR3 comprises 16 residues. The V end lost 1 base, the J end lost 7 bases, and 17 bases lay between the germline ends. CDR3 sequence reads: CASSQGGGAVLQPQHF. The CDR3 DNA reads TGTGCCAGCAGCCAAGGAGGAGGCGCGGTGCTCCAGCCCCAGCATTTT.

The chain combines TRBV11-2 with TRBJ1-2; 7 bases match TRBD1. Germline trimming cut 5 bases from V and 3 bases from J; bases unmatched to any gene: 6. Germline V CDR1 and CDR2: SGHAT, FQNNGV. CDR3 length: 14 amino acids. CDR3: CASSLFDRDYGYTF. The CDR3 DNA reads TGTGCCAGCAGCCTTTTCGACAGGGACTATGGCTACACCTTC. The full variable domain, its missing parts supplied by reference TRBV11-2 and TRBJ1-2, is EAGVAQSPRYKIIEKRQSVAFWCNPISGHATLYWYQQILGQGPKLLIQFQNNGVVDDSQLPKDRFSAERLKGVDSTLKIQPAKLEDSAVYLCASSLFDRDYGYTFGSGTRLTVV.

The chain couples TRBV9 to TRBJ1-1; no firm D call. In germline, CDR1 is SGDLS, CDR2 YYNGEE. V was pared by 6 bases and J by 8 bases, with 17 bases between. CDR3 size: 13 residues. This CDR3 is CASTPGAKGEAFF. CDR3 coding DNA: TGTGCCAGCACCCCGGGAGCGAAGGGAGAAGCTTTCTTT.

The chain carries TRBV5-4 and TRBJ2-7, with a possible D match to TRBD2 (6 bases). CDR1 SGHNT and CDR2 YYREEE come from the germline V gene (reference sequence). Trimming removed 3 bases at V and 6 bases at J, with 22 bases between. This CDR3 is built from 16 residues. CDR3 in DNA: TGTGCCAGCAGCTCGGGCGGGACCGTGCCTCGAGCCGAGCAGTACTTC. Translating gives CASSSGGTVPRAEQYF.

The V and J genes are TRBV28 and TRBJ2-3; 7 nucleotides line up with TRBD2. The length of the CDR3 is 15 residues. Germline CDR1 and CDR2: MDHEN and SYDVKM. V lost 5 bases and J lost 0; bases outside the gene matches: 5. The CDR3 region has the DNA TGTGCCAGCAGTGTAGACGGGAGGAGCACAGATACGCAGTATTTT. It is translated as CASSVDGRSTDTQYF. Combining the CDR3 with reference TRBV28 and TRBJ2-3 gives the whole variable domain DVKVTQSSRYLVKRTGEKVFLECVQDMDHENMFWYRQDPGLGLRLIYFSYDVKMKEKGDIPEGYSVSREKKERFSLILESASTNQTSMYLCASSVDGRSTDTQYFGPGTRLTVL.

The J gene is TRBJ1-5, the V gene TRBV6-5, with D possibly being TRBD1 (5 bases). The CDR3 is 15 residues long. V lost 3 bases, J lost 5 bases, and 14 bases lay in between. Per the germline V gene, CDR1 is MNHEY and CDR2 is SVGAGI. This chain's CDR3 is CASSYGDPRDQPQHF. The CDR3 region has the DNA TGTGCCAGCAGTTATGGGGACCCTAGAGATCAGCCCCAGCATTTT.

J is TRBJ2-3 and V is TRBV15; D unresolved. The ends were cut back, 0 bases at V and 5 bases at J, with 6 bases in the middle. Germline CDR1 LNHNV, CDR2 YYDKDF (reference sequence). There are 13 residues in the CDR3. The DNA of the CDR3 is TGTGCCACCAGCAGAGATCATTTAGATACGCAGTATTTT. Translation gives CATSRDHLDTQYF.

This clone was detected only a few times. This chain uses TRBV18 with TRBJ1-5; D is undetermined. Germline values: CDR1 KGHSH, CDR2 LQKENI. The CDR3 spans 12 residues. The V end was cut by 5 bases, the J end by 7 bases, with 9 bases between. Here the CDR3 DNA reads TGTGCCAGCTCAGGGGAGGGACAGCCCCAGCATTTT. It specifies CASSGEGQPQHF.

Regarding this clone: Other DNA sequences in this specimen translate into the identical CDR3. V and J are TRBV7-2 and TRBJ2-5; the match to TRBD1 covers 7 bases. CDR3 length: 13 residues. Germline CDR1 is SGHTA and CDR2 is FQGNSA. V gave up 3 bases and J gave up 5 bases; unmatched junction bases: 3. CDR3 in amino acids: CASSLGQLETQYF. The CDR3 coding sequence is TGTGCCAGCAGCTTGGGACAGTTGGAGACCCAGTACTTC.

J is TRBJ1-1 and V is TRBV5-4; maybe TRBD1 (5 bases). V lost 6 bases and J 3 bases, leaving 15 bases between the germline ends. CDR3 length: 14 amino acids. CDR1 is SGHNT, CDR2 YYREEE, per germline (reference sequence). CDR3 nucleotides: TGTGCCAGCAACCCCCCGGGCAGGGACACTGAAGCTTTCTTT. This codes for CASNPPGRDTEAFF.

The chain couples TRBV7-6 to TRBJ2-7; D is uncertain. Germline CDR1 SGHVS, CDR2 FNYEAQ. V shed 5 bases and J shed 6 bases, with 14 bases lying between them. The CDR3 covers 13 residues. The CDR3 DNA reads as TGTGCCAGCAGCCCCCTTGGTGTGGGCGAGCAGTACTTC. Its protein product is CASSPLGVGEQYF.

V is TRBV20-1 and J is TRBJ2-1; no definite D call. This CDR3 comprises 13 residues. Between the trimmed V and J ends, which lost 3 bases and 4 bases, there was a span of 10 bases. Germline lookup yields CDR1 DFQATT and CDR2 SNEGSKA (reference sequence). In DNA form, the CDR3 reads TGCAGTGCTAGTCTTCTGGTATACAATGAGCAGTTCTTC. This translates into CSASLLVYNEQFF.

The chain has TRBV10-2 and TRBJ2-2; D not resolved. CDR1 is WSHSY and CDR2 is SAAADI in the germline V gene. V gave up 6 bases and J gave up 0 bases, with 8 bases separating them. The CDR3 loop spans 14 amino acids. The DNA of the CDR3 is TGCGCCAGCAGGGAGATCGCGAACACCGGGGAGCTGTTTTTT. The encoded protein is CASREIANTGELFF.

The chain combines TRBV2 with TRBJ2-1, with 8 nucleotides matching TRBD2. The CDR3 sequence is 14 residues long. V was pared by 5 bases and J by 3 bases, with 3 bases of the junction left unmatched. Germline lookup yields CDR1 SNHLY and CDR2 FYNNEI. CDR3 sequence: CASSKTSGYNEQFF. DNA of the CDR3: TGTGCCAGCAGTAAAACTAGCGGCTACAATGAGCAGTTCTTC.

This chain links TRBV4-3 with TRBJ1-3; TRBD1 is a possible D gene (5 bases). Per germline, CDR1 LGHNA and CDR2 YSLEER. This CDR3 contains 15 residues. The germline V and J ends were trimmed by 0 bases and 7 bases, with 13 bases remaining between them. CDR3 bases: TGCGCCAGCAGCCAAGATTGGGGGTGGGGGAACACCATATATTTT. Protein sequence: CASSQDWGWGNTIYF.

The chain links TRBV6-2 or TRBV6-3 to TRBJ1-1; the D is unclear. The CDR3 is 13 amino acids. Trimming shortened V by 5 bases and J by 0 bases, and 7 bases separated the two germline ends. The germline V gene has CDR1 MNHEY and CDR2 SVGEGT. CDR3 sequence (DNA): TGTGCCAGCAGTCGCTCGGTGAACACTGAAGCTTTCTTT. This gives the protein CASSRSVNTEAFF.

V usage is TRBV9 and J usage is TRBJ2-3, with D maybe TRBD1 (5 bases). Trimming left V 0 bases short and J 2 bases short, with 10 bases between. The germline V gene has CDR1 SGDLS and CDR2 YYNGEE. The CDR3 runs 15 residues. The CDR3 sequence is CASSVGGYTTDTQYF. DNA of the CDR3: TGTGCCAGCAGCGTAGGGGGCTATACCACAGATACGCAGTATTTT.

The chain carries TRBV7-9 and TRBJ1-2; 7 bases match TRBD1. CDR3 length: 13 residues. The ends lost 4 bases at V and 1 base at J; junction bases unmatched: 0. Germline assignment: CDR1 SEHNR and CDR2 FQNEAQ (reference sequence). The CDR3 DNA reads as TGTGCCAGCAGCTGGGACAGTAACTATGGCTACACCTTC. This gives the protein CASSWDSNYGYTF.

The rearrangement uses TRBV2 and TRBJ2-1; no clear D gene. The germline gives CDR1 SNHLY, CDR2 FYNNEI. CDR3 length equals 15 residues. The ends were cut back, 6 bases at V and 0 bases at J, with 12 bases in the middle. DNA of the CDR3: TGTGCCAGCAGCCCACTTGATAGCTCCTACAATGAGCAGTTCTTC. Its protein product is CASSPLDSSYNEQFF.

V is TRBV10-2 and J is TRBJ1-2; D is unclear. In germline, CDR1 is WSHSY, CDR2 SAAADI. The CDR3 has 13 residues. Trimming took off 5 bases at V and 1 base at J, with 8 bases between the two ends. The CDR3 sequence: CASSWKVNYGYTF. CDR3 DNA sequence: TGCGCCAGCAGTTGGAAAGTTAACTATGGCTACACCTTC.

This clone was picked up a small number of times. Here the CDR3 DNA reads TGTGCCAGCAGTAAGGGCAGGGAATCGGACTATGGCTACACCTTC. Translating it yields CASSKGRESDYGYTF. This chain links TRBV28 with TRBJ1-2, with D perhaps matching TRBD1 (5 bases). The CDR3 has 15 amino acids. Trimming took off 5 bases at V and 3 bases at J, with 16 bases between the two ends. Germline V lookup: CDR1 MDHEN, CDR2 SYDVKM.

The V gene is TRBV4-1, the J gene TRBJ1-3; no clear D gene. V lost 1 base, J lost 0 bases, and 4 bases lay in between. The CDR3 length is 14 residues. Germline CDR1 MGHRA, CDR2 YSYEKL. The DNA of the CDR3 is TGCGCCAGCAGCCAAGGGTACTCTGGAAACACCATATATTTT. Residues: CASSQGYSGNTIYF.

In regard to this clone: The sample contains more than one DNA sequence encoding this CDR3. The chain uses TRBV29-1 and TRBJ1-1; D not resolved. CDR1 is SQVTM and CDR2 is ANQGSEA in the germline V gene. Trimming stripped 3 bases from V and 1 base from J, with 6 bases between. The CDR3 has 12 amino acids. The CDR3 nucleotides are TGCAGCGTTGATCGAGGGAACACTGAAGCTTTCTTT. It specifies CSVDRGNTEAFF. The full variable domain, completed using reference TRBV29-1 and TRBJ1-1, is SAVISQKPSRDICQRGTSLTIQCQVDSQVTMMFWYRQQPGQSLTLIATANQGSEATYESGFVIDKFPISRPNLTFSTLTVSNMSPEDSSIYLCSVDRGNTEAFFGQGTRLTVV.

The rearrangement links TRBV9 to TRBJ2-2; 8 bases align to TRBD2. Germline loops: CDR1 SGDLS, CDR2 YYNGEE. CDR3 length: 16 residues. J lost 7 bases, V lost 3 bases, and 11 bases had no gene match. In DNA, the CDR3 is TGTGCCAGCAGCGCTGAAGCCGGGACTAGGGGCGGGGAGCTGTTTTTT. Protein: CASSAEAGTRGGELFF.

The chain is built from TRBV30 and TRBJ1-3; D is undetermined. The V end was cut by 0 bases, the J end by 2 bases, with 11 bases between. This CDR3 has 15 residues. CDR1 and CDR2 (germline): GTSNPN, SVGIG (reference sequence). CDR3: CAWSVSGKPGNTIYF. The CDR3 nucleotides read TGTGCCTGGAGTGTGTCGGGGAAACCTGGAAACACCATATATTTT.

This clone was recorded a few times. J is TRBJ2-7 and V is TRBV2, with 8 bases that match TRBD1. The CDR3 runs to 14 residues. CDR1 SNHLY and CDR2 FYNNEI come from the germline V gene. Trimming at V came to 4 bases and at J to 2 bases, leaving 4 bases not matched to a gene. The CDR3 DNA sequence: TGTGCCAGCAGTGGACAGGGGCTAACCTACGAGCAGTACTTC. It is translated as CASSGQGLTYEQYF.

DNA for the CDR3: TGTGCCAGCAGCAAAGACAGGGTTAATCAGCCCCAGCATTTT. Residues: CASSKDRVNQPQHF. The chain uses TRBV9 and TRBJ1-5, with 7 bases lining up with TRBD1. This CDR3 is built from 14 residues. With V trimmed by 4 bases and J by 4 bases, 5 bases remained unmatched. Germline V CDR1 and CDR2: SGDLS, YYNGEE.

A few counts support this clone. The chain recombines TRBV7-3 with TRBJ2-5; D is undetermined. The CDR3 is 13 residues long. Trimming removed 3 bases from V and 4 bases from J, with 9 bases in between. Germline CDR1 is SGHTA and CDR2 is FQGTGA. DNA of the CDR3: TGTGCCAGCAGCTTGAGAGAGCGAGAGACCCAGTACTTC. It translates to CASSLRERETQYF.